Presented here are 6 T cell receptor beta chains from one specimen sequenced in a study of CD8+ T cells in alopecia areata. RNA was isolated and reverse transcribed to cDNA, the sequencing template. TCRdb's table, derived via immunoSEQ multiplex PCR, lists solely in-frame clones and lacks some. The sample records about 100,000 clones, 84% being singletons. Treatment reported: oral pan-JAK inhibitor, 5-10 mg twice daily. The source was CD8+ T cells sorted from blood, collected at week 24, from a patient treated with tofacitinib. The receptors stem from a human donor with alopecia areata.

The V call is TRBV19, the J call TRBJ2-1, with TRBD2 matching over 9 bases. The CDR3 runs to 15 residues. Germline V gene data show CDR1 as LNHDA and CDR2 as SQIVND (reference sequence). V was clipped by 9 bases and J by 0 bases; unmatched bases: 6. The CDR3 DNA sequence: TGTGCCAGCTCTTATAGCGGGGGCTCCTACAATGAGCAGTTCTTC. It codes for CASSYSGGSYNEQFF.

The chain recombines TRBV7-8 with TRBJ2-1; D gene uncertain. This CDR3 has 15 amino acids. CDR1 is SGHVS and CDR2 is FQNEAQ in the germline V gene. With 3 bases removed from V and 0 bases from J, the gap between germline ends came to 9 bases. The CDR3 spells CASSLQQSSYNEQFF. CDR3 sequence (DNA): TGTGCCAGCAGCTTGCAACAGAGCTCCTACAATGAGCAGTTCTTC.

The chain uses TRBV7-9 and TRBJ2-1, with TRBD2 identical over 10 bases. The germline V gene encodes CDR1 SEHNR and CDR2 FQNEAQ (reference sequence). Trimming took 8 bases from V and 8 from J; bases not matched to a gene: 12. This CDR3 region has 15 residues. CDR3 amino acids: CASGDGPSGGDEQFF. Here the CDR3 DNA reads TGTGCCAGCGGAGATGGCCCTAGCGGGGGAGATGAGCAGTTCTTC.

This clone showed up just once. The chain recombines TRBV7-9 with TRBJ2-5; D gene ambiguous. CDR1 is SEHNR, CDR2 FQNEAQ, per germline (reference sequence). There are 14 residues in the CDR3. V lost 1 base to trimming and J lost 1 base, with 7 bases between them. This chain's CDR3 is CASSLVGVQETQYF. The CDR3 bases are TGTGCCAGCAGCTTAGTTGGCGTCCAAGAGACCCAGTACTTC.

V usage is TRBV7-2 and J usage is TRBJ1-6, with 7 nucleotides matching TRBD1. Germline CDR1 reads SGHTA; CDR2 reads FQGNSA. The ends lost 1 base at V and 3 bases at J; junction bases unmatched: 3. CDR3 size: 16 residues. The CDR3 loop is CASSLETGIYNSPLHF. The CDR3 coding sequence is TGTGCCAGCAGCTTAGAGACAGGGATCTATAATTCACCCCTCCACTTT.

The chain combines TRBV6-6 with TRBJ2-5; a possible D gene is TRBD2 (5 bases). The CDR3 length is 15 residues. V was pared by 1 base and J by 4 bases, with 13 bases between. The germline V gene has CDR1 MNHNY and CDR2 SVGAGI (reference sequence). Here the CDR3 DNA reads TGTGCCAGCAGTTACTACCGCCCCGAGGGAGAGACCCAGTACTTC. Translated: CASSYYRPEGETQYF.